The 4 T cell receptor beta chains reported below all come from one sample, sequenced in a study of cytomegalovirus exposure and HLA in healthy donors (dated by TCRdb to 2017 to 2019). Receptor libraries were prepared by the immunoSEQ multiplex PCR assay. TCRdb's version of the immuneACCESS table is confined to in-frame rearrangements and falls short of the full clone set. An unresolved V gene accounts for under half of the shortfall where checked; the remainder is of unknown origin. For this sample the table gives around 300,000 clones, of which approximately 90% were detected only once. The ten largest account for roughly 1.2% of the sample. Specimen: PBMCs. These receptors all stem from a woman in her thirties in good health and CMV-seropositive.

J is TRBJ2-5 and V is TRBV4-3, with 12 bases aligning to TRBD2. CDR1 is LGHNA and CDR2 is YSLEER in the germline V gene. This CDR3 has 16 residues. Losses at the gene ends were 6 bases for V and 1 base for J; bases not matched to a gene: 6. The CDR3, as DNA: TGCGCCAGCAGTTCCGGGACTAGCGGGTTCCAAGAGACCCAGTACTTC. Translation gives CASSSGTSGFQETQYF.

In this sample, this clone turned up once. V usage is TRBV7-8 and J usage is TRBJ2-7; D could derive from TRBD1 or TRBD2 (6 bases each). The CDR3 consists of 15 residues. The V gene lost 1 base and the J gene lost 4 bases, with 14 bases spanning the gap. The V gene's germline CDR1 is SGHVS and CDR2 FQNEAQ. This CDR3 is CASSLGGTRRYEQYF. CDR3 sequence (DNA): TGTGCCAGCAGCTTAGGCGGGACACGGAGATACGAGCAGTACTTC.

The chain is built from TRBV5-1 and TRBJ2-1, with 7 bases lining up with TRBD2. This CDR3 is 16 amino acids long. The V gene's germline CDR1 is SGHRS and CDR2 YFSETQ. With 0 bases clipped from V and 3 bases from J, the junction kept 6 bases outside the gene matches. CDR3 nucleotides: TGCGCCAGCAGCTTGGGATCGACGGGGGGCTACAATGAGCAGTTCTTC. It is translated as CASSLGSTGGYNEQFF.

The chain joins TRBV15 to TRBJ1-5; 7 bases are shared with TRBD1. This CDR3 has 13 amino acids. Germline trimming cut 5 bases from V and 6 bases from J; bases unmatched to any gene: 4. The germline CDR1 and CDR2 sequences are LNHNV and YYDKDF (reference sequence). Here the CDR3 DNA reads TGTGCCACCAGCGGGCAGGGGGGTCAGCCCCAGCATTTT. It is translated as CATSGQGGQPQHF.